This T cell receptor (beta chain) was recorded in a study of identifying expanded T cells in peripheral blood. CDR1 and CDR2 (germline): SGHNT, YYREEE (reference sequence). The V and J ends lost 3 bases and 5 bases respectively, with 9 bases between them. This CDR3 contains 12 residues. The repertoire was sequenced with immunoSEQ multiplex PCR; TCRdb's copy has only in-frame clones and lacks some. The sample holds about 80,000 clones, about 88% seen once. This receptor was taken from a person aged 18 to 70 in good health. The specimen sequenced was blood. The chain recombines TRBV5-4 with TRBJ2-7, with TRBD1 as a possible D gene (6 bases). This CDR3 reads CASSSPGDEQYF. The CDR3 nucleotides read TGTGCCAGCAGCTCGCCAGGGGACGAGCAGTACTTC.